The sequence of this T cell receptor (beta chain) was determined in a study of radiotherapy plus CTLA-4 blockade in lung cancer. Study information: Patients showed objective responses in 15% to 20% of cases, and disease control was achieved by about 31%.

The ends were cut back, 6 bases at V and 5 bases at J, with 10 bases in the middle. Germline V CDR1 and CDR2: DFQATT, SNEGSKA (reference sequence). This CDR3 has 11 amino acids. The protocol was immunoSEQ multiplex PCR, while the TCRdb copy is restricted to in-frame clones and leaves out a portion. The sample consists of tens of thousands of clones, more than 60% of them appearing once. This sample comprised peripheral blood, obtained from a patient treated with radiotherapy plus ipilimumab. V usage is TRBV20-1 and J usage is TRBJ2-5; D is unclear. The source of this sequence is a human donor with non-small cell lung cancer who had a partial response to radiotherapy plus ipilimumab. Some clones in this sample may be carry-over from other donors' samples. CDR3 amino acids: CSARPGETQYF. The DNA for the CDR3 is TGCAGTGCCCGCCCCGGGGAGACCCAGTACTTC.